This TCR beta chain was obtained from a study of cytomegalovirus exposure and HLA in healthy donors. Study information: According to later analysis, the same platform produced the approximately 130 validation and about 630 first-cohort repertoires. Findings and caveats of the study: The tendency of first-cohort TCR clusters to co-occur in the roughly 110 validation repertoires was the finding of a later analysis. Reportedly, cytomegalovirus status was diagnosed with high sensitivity and specificity.

Comments on this clone: Its matching antigen is unknown.

CDR1 and CDR2 from the germline V gene are MNHEY and SMNVEV (reference sequence). Trimming pared 8 bases from V and 1 base from J, leaving 14 bases between. The CDR3 is 14 amino acids. The table came from immunoSEQ multiplex PCR; TCRdb's copy has only in-frame clones and leaves some out. There are more than 65,000 clones in the sample; 85% to 95% occur only once, and about 0.68% lies in the top ten. This receptor was obtained from a man younger than 30 in good health and CMV-seronegative. The chain joins TRBV27 to TRBJ2-5; unclear D gene. The sample was PBMCs. The chain's CDR3 is CASRRNVPQETQYF. CDR3 nucleotides: TGTGCCAGCCGCAGGAACGTCCCCCAAGAGACCCAGTACTTC.